The clone carrying this T cell receptor beta chain was detected ten times or more. The sample is drawn from a study of identical twins. Via MiXCR, TCRdb re-called the 5' RACE reads, giving one row per CDR3 protein. The sample lists around 250,000 distinct CDR3 sequences, 6% to 7% occurring once. V gave up 0 bases and J gave up 2 bases, with 12 bases separating them. The germline V gene encodes CDR1 SGHVS and CDR2 FQNEAQ. This CDR3 contains 16 residues. These data were also filed under a second study, of T cells expressing NK-cell markers.

The sample consisted of CD8+ T cells sorted from blood. This chain uses TRBV7-8 with TRBJ2-3, with D possibly matching TRBD2 (5 bases). This clonotype originated in a woman younger than 35 in good health. CDR3: CASSLALADDTDTQYF. CDR3 nucleotides: TGTGCCAGCAGCTTAGCGCTAGCAGACGACACAGATACGCAGTATTTT.